This T cell receptor beta chain was captured by sequencing in a study of OX40 agonist ivuxolimab in advanced cancers. This table comes from immunoSEQ multiplex PCR, and its TCRdb copy is limited to in-frame clones, with some not included. The sample yields tens of thousands of clones, 79% seen once. The TCR sequence derives from an adult with an advanced solid tumor such as melanoma, head and neck, liver or kidney cancer. Specimen: CD4+ or CD8+ T cells sorted from blood, collected in a trial of the OX40 agonist ivuxolimab.

CDR3 sequence: CASSPRTSGQETQYF. CDR3 coding DNA: TGTGCCAGTAGTCCCCGGACTAGCGGCCAAGAGACCCAGTACTTC. The V and J genes are TRBV19 and TRBJ2-5; the match to TRBD2 covers 10 bases. This CDR3 region has 15 residues. The germline gives CDR1 LNHDA, CDR2 SQIVND (reference sequence). With V trimmed by 5 bases and J by 1 base, 4 bases remained unmatched.